The TCR beta chain under discussion was sequenced for a study of cytomegalovirus exposure and HLA in healthy donors (dated by TCRdb to 2016 to 2017). General notes on the study: According to a later analysis, the 120 or so validation repertoires were produced on the same platform as the 700 or so repertoires of the first cohort. To predict cytomegalovirus infection status, the study combined high-throughput TCR immunosequencing, statistical association of individual TCRs with disease status, and machine learning. Along with the roughly 700-subject first cohort, a separate validation cohort of approximately 110 different subjects was used. The study aimed to test whether signatures of past pathogen exposure could be identified by cataloging public T cell receptors. Beyond this particular receptor, the publication reports: Most TCR sequences were seen in very few donors, while some public TCRs were found in many individuals. In both the original and validation cohorts, the classifier was reported to diagnose cytomegalovirus status with high specificity and sensitivity. The study gave a list of about 170 TCR beta chains associated with cytomegalovirus. The authors suggested that the approach could potentially be extended to other disease states and immunological phenotypes. In vitro tests confirmed that a few of the cytomegalovirus-associated TCR beta chains recognize cytomegalovirus antigens. Subsequent analysis determined that TCRs grouped into clusters in the first cohort also showed a tendency toward co-occurrence across the roughly 110 validation repertoires, and about 93% of cluster scores exceeded 0. The validation cohort had no HLA typing available for a later analysis, so co-occurrence within that cohort was assessed over all 120 or so repertoires.

The germline V gene (reference sequence) supplies CDR1 MNHNY and CDR2 SVGAGI. The CDR3 goes from the cysteine to the phenylalanine over 14 residues. Only the CDR3 DNA stays, 42 bases, in frame from base 1. Trimming removed 7 bases from V and 2 bases from J, leaving 12 bases between the germline ends. Notes on this clone: Its antigen remains undetermined. One base away there is no much larger clone; base qualities are not given.

The method behind the library was the immunoSEQ multiplex PCR assay. As for the authors' bioinformatics: A statistical classification framework was built to diagnose cytomegalovirus status from the catalog of TCR beta chain sequences. The clones in this table, taken by TCRdb from immuneACCESS, are in-frame only. Not every clone is retained; where verified, under half of the shortfall comes from an unresolved V gene, and the cause of the rest is unknown. D and trimming come from the DNA, and the V and J calls and clone size come from that table. The sample data list 95,000 to 150,000 clones, and about 85% of these were observed just once. Under 2.5% of the sample goes to the ten largest clones. Donors formed part of the validation cohort, which comprised over a hundred subjects and was distinct from the first cohort of over 500 subjects.

The TCR sequence derives from a woman in her twenties or thirties in good health and CMV-seronegative. Rearrangement joined TRBV6-6 to TRBJ1-5; the D segment could be TRBD1, given 5 matching bases. The specimen was PBMCs. The DNA sequence reads TGTGCCAGCACCTCCGGGGGGGGCAATCAGCCCCAGCATTTT. Its protein is CASTSGGGNQPQHF.